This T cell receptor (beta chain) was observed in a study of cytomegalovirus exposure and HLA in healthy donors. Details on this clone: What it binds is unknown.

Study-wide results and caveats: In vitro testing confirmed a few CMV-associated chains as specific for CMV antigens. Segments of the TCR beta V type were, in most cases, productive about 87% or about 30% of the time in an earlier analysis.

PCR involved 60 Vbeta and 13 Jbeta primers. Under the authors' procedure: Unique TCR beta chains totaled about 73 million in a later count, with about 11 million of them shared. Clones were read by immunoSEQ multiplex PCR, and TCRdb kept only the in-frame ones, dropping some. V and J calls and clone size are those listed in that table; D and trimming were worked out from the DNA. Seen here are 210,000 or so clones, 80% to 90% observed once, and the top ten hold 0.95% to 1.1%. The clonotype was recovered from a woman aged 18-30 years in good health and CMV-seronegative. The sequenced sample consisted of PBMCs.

The CDR3 DNA is TGTGCCAGCAGCTTAGGGTCCCCCGGGACTAAGTACTTC. Its protein is CASSLGSPGTKYF. The chain couples TRBV11-2 to TRBJ2-7; 7 bases are shared with TRBD2. CDR3 length equals 13 residues. Germline V gives CDR1 SGHAT, CDR2 FQNNGV. J was trimmed by 11 bases and V by 1 base; bases with no gene match: 8.